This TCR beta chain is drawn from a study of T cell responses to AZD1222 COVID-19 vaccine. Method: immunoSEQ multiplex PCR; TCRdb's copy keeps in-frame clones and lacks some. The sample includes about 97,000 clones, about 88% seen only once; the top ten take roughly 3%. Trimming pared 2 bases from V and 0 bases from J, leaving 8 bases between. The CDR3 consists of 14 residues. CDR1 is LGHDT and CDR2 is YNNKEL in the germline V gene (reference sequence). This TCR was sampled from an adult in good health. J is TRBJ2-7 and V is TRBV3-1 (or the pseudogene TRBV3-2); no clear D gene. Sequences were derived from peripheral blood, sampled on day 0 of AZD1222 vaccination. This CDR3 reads CASSQIGNSYEQYF. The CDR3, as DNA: TGTGCCAGCAGCCAAATAGGGAACTCCTACGAGCAGTACTTC.